The TCR beta chain described here comes from a study of a mutant IDH1 vaccine in newly diagnosed glioma. About the research overall: The initiation of vaccination occurred 4-6 weeks after radiotherapy alone, or with temozolomide cycles. The therapy given earlier, which was standard therapy, consisted of radiotherapy, temozolomide, or both, and most of the patients received both. Study findings and constraints: Among all patients, vaccine-induced immune responses occurred in approximately 93%.

Time point reported: week 35, safety follow-up. In every dose of vaccine, 300 ug of mutant IDH1 20-mer peptide was given alongside topical imiquimod. Donors' newly diagnosed IDH1-mutant WHO grade 3 or 4 astrocytomas lacked nuclear ATRX. V was pared by 6 bases and J by 2 bases, with 13 bases between. Germline V gene lookup returns CDR1 MNHNY and CDR2 SVGAGI (reference sequence). The CDR3 consists of 14 residues. The table came from immunoSEQ multiplex PCR; TCRdb's copy has only in-frame clones and leaves some out. The data show about 54,000 clones, with about 85% seen just once and about 4% held by the top ten. As to this clone: Its antigen is not known.

The chain joins TRBV6-6 to TRBJ2-5; tentative D call: TRBD2 (6 bases). The sequencing used PBMCs, collected from a glioma patient whose treatment included an IDH1 peptide vaccine. This receptor was identified in a woman aged 18-35 years with glioma. As DNA, the CDR3 is TGTGCCAGCAGAGGGACCGGAGGGCAAGAGACCCAGTACTTC. Amino acid sequence: CASRGTGGQETQYF.